This is a list of T cell receptor beta chains from one sample in a study of response to subunit inactivated influenza vaccine. A single record per CDR3 protein comes from TCRdb applying MiXCR to the RT-PCR reads. The sample comprises 500,000 to 550,000 distinct CDR3 sequences, around 8% of which are singletons, and 10% to 15% rests with the top ten. The material was PBMCs from blood, obtained around 25 months after vaccination. The receptors here all came from a man between 50 and 69 years old who received an inactivated influenza vaccine. The CDR3 runs from the conserved cysteine through the conserved F or W. A D gene is named only where the DNA matches it firmly. Some rows have no size entry. The others give once, few or many, or a class for an expanded clone.

>TRBD2|TRBV29-1|13|NA|TRBJ2-7
TGCAGCGTTGAGGGCGCTAGCGGGTACGAGCAGTACTTC
CSVEGASGYEQYF
>TRBD2|TRBV4-3|18|NA|TRBJ2-5
TGCGCCAGCAGCCAAGGGACTAGCGGGAGGGTTGATGTAGAGACCCAGTACTTC
CASSQGTSGRVDVETQYF
>NA|TRBV7-9|16|many|TRBJ2-2
TGTGCCAGCAAGAGACCGGACGTCGCGAACACCGGGGAGCTGTTTTTT
CASKRPDVANTGELFF
>NA|TRBV5-1|15|NA|TRBJ1-1
TGCGCCAACAGCTTGGAGGGGTACGGCAACACTGAAGCTTTCTTT
CANSLEGYGNTEAFF
>NA|TRBV3-1|15|many|TRBJ2-1
TGTGCCAGCACCCAGGGGCAATTGGCAACTGGTGAGCAGTTCTTC
CASTQGQLATGEQFF
>TRBD1|TRBV29-1|13|few|TRBJ1-2
TGCAGCGTCGGGACAGGGGATGGCTATGGCTACACCTTC
CSVGTGDGYGYTF
>TRBD1|TRBV7-2|16|NA|TRBJ2-5
TGTGCCAGCAGCTTAGCGGGGACAGGGAATTCAGAGACCCAGTACTTC
CASSLAGTGNSETQYF
>NA|TRBV20-1|16|few|TRBJ1-4
TGCAGTGCTAGAGCATCAACAGGCCCAACTAATGAAAAACTGTTTTTT
CSARASTGPTNEKLFF
>NA|TRBV12-3/TRBV12-4|15|many|TRBJ1-1
TGTGCCAGCAGACCAAGGACGGGGGGAAACACTGAAGCTTTCTTT
CASRPRTGGNTEAFF
>NA|TRBV6-2/TRBV6-3|16|few|TRBJ2-2
TGTGCCAGCAGTTACCCCGCGACATCCGGGGACGGGGAGCTGTTTTTT
CASSYPATSGDGELFF
>TRBD2|TRBV20-1|15|NA|TRBJ2-1
TGCAGTGCAGTTAGCGGGCTGTTCTCCTACAATGAGCAGTTCTTC
CSAVSGLFSYNEQFF
>TRBD2|TRBV20-1|14|few|TRBJ2-3
TGCAGTGCTAGAGGGGCAACTAGCGACGGTACGCAGTATTTT
CSARGATSDGTQYF
>NA|TRBV3-1|14|few|TRBJ2-5
TGTGCCAGCAGCCAGGGGATAGAAACAACACCACAGTACTTC
CASSQGIETTPQYF
>TRBD1|TRBV5-5|16|few|TRBJ1-2
TGTGCCAGCAGCCTGAGGGAACCGGGACAGGCTCCTGGCTACACCTTC
CASSLREPGQAPGYTF
>TRBD2|TRBV6-1|17|many|TRBJ2-3
TGTGCCAGCAGGACCCAACCGTTAGCGGGAATGACAGATACGCAGTATTTT
CASRTQPLAGMTDTQYF
>TRBD2|TRBV6-2/TRBV6-3|15|NA|TRBJ2-1
TGTGCCAGCAGTTACCGCGGGGGGCGGTACAATGAGCAGTTCTTC
CASSYRGGRYNEQFF
>NA|TRBV6-2/TRBV6-3|14|few|TRBJ1-5
TGTGCCAGCACCTTCCAACAGGGCAATCAGCCCCAGCATTTT
CASTFQQGNQPQHF